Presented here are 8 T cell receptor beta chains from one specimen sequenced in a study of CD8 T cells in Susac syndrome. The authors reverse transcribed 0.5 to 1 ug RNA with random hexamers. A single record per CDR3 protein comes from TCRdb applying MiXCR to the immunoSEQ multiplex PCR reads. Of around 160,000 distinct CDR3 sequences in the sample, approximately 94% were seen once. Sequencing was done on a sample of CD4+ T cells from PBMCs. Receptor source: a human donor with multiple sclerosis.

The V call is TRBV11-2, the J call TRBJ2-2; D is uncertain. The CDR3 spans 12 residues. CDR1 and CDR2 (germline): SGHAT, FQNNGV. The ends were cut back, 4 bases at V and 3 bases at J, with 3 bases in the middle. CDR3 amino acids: CASSWDTGELFF. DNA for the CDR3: TGTGCCAGCAGCTGGGACACCGGGGAGCTGTTTTTT.

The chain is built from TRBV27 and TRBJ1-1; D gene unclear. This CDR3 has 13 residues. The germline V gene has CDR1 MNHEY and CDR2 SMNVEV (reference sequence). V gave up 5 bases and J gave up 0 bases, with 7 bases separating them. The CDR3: CASSGLVNTEAFF. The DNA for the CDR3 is TGTGCCAGCAGTGGGCTAGTGAACACTGAAGCTTTCTTT.

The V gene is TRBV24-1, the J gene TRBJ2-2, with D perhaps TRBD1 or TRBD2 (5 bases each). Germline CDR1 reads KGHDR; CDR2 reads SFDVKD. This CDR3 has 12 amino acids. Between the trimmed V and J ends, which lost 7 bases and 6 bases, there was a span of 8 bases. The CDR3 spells CATSRDAGELFF. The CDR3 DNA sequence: TGTGCCACCAGCCGGGACGCCGGGGAGCTGTTTTTT.

The CDR3 loop is CATSRDRRGLNTEAFF. In nucleotides, the CDR3 is TGTGCCACCAGCAGAGATCGTCGGGGGTTGAACACTGAAGCTTTCTTT. The chain is built from TRBV15 and TRBJ1-1; D may be TRBD1 (5 bases). Trimming stripped 0 bases from V and 0 bases from J, with 11 bases between. Germline V gene lookup returns CDR1 LNHNV and CDR2 YYDKDF (reference sequence). This CDR3 is 16 amino acids long.

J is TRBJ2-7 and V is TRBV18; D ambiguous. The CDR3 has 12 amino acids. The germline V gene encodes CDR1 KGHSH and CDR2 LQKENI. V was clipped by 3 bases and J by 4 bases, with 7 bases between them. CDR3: CASSPQTYEQYF. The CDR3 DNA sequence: TGTGCCAGCTCACCCCAAACGTACGAGCAGTACTTC.

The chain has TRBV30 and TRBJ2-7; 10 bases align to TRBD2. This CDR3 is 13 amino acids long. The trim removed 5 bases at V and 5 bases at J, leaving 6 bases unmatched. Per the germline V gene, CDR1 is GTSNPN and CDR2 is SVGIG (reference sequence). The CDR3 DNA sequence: TGTGCCTGGGCCAGCGGGAGGGCGAACGAGCAGTACTTC. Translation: CAWASGRANEQYF.

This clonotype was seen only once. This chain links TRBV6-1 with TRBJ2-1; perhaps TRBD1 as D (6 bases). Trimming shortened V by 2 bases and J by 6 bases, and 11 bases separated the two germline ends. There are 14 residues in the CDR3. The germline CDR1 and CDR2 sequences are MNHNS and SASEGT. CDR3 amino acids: CASSEIGGRNEQFF. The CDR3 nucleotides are TGTGCCAGCAGTGAAATAGGGGGTCGCAATGAGCAGTTCTTC.

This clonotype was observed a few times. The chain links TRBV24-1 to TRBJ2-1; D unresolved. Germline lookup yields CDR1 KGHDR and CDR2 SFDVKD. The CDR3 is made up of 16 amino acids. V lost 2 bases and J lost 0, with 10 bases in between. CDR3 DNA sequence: TGTGCCACCAGTGATTCCGAGGCTAGCTCCTACAATGAGCAGTTCTTC. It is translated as CATSDSEASSYNEQFF.